This T cell receptor (beta chain) was captured in a study of shared clonotypes between healthy human individuals. Germline V gene lookup returns CDR1 SEHNR and CDR2 FQNEAQ (reference sequence). CDR3 length equals 15 residues. V dropped 4 bases and J dropped 3; count of bases not matched to a gene: 9. Sequencing used immunoSEQ multiplex PCR; TCRdb keeps in-frame clones, though not all of them. The data show about 79,000 clones, under 65% seen once. The sequenced sample was memory CD8+ T cells sorted from blood. Subset: CD45RO+ cells pooled with CCR7-negative TemRA cells. The source is a man aged 25-45 years in good health. V gene TRBV7-9 combines with J gene TRBJ2-7, with 7 positions matching TRBD2. CDR3 sequence reads: CASSSPGLTLYEQYF. DNA of the CDR3: TGTGCCAGCAGCTCTCCGGGACTAACCCTCTACGAGCAGTACTTC.